This T cell receptor beta chain comes out of a study of T-cell reconstitution after alpha-beta-depleted transplantation in children (dated by TCRdb to between 2015 and 2016). About the full investigation: Using TCR repertoire profiling, the study followed T-cell immune reconstitution in a quantitative way in children after TCRalphabeta/CD19-depleted allogeneic hematopoietic cell transplantation. Broader findings and caveats from the paper: The apparently early alphabetaT-cell count recovery about two months after transplant was reportedly dependent on only several hundred rapidly expanded clones derived from non-depleted graft cells. In some patients, the high TCRbeta diversity seen at day 60 was put down to recipient T cells and intrathymic progenitors that had survived conditioning. Hyperexpanded clone frequencies declined over subsequent months; after one year, T-cell counts and TCRbeta diversity were mostly attributed to newly produced T cells.

The library was built by means of PCR. Sequencing instrument: Illumina HiSeq 2500. TCR library preparation used molecular barcoding, with unique molecular identifiers applied to normalize quantification of the TCRbeta repertoire. The public reads were reanalyzed by TCRdb: fastp trimming at Q25, MiXCR alignment, in-frame beta chains only. Rows merge per CDR3 protein into single entries with the most common DNA and genes. Across this sample there are about 200,000 distinct CDR3 sequences, with more than 15% seen only once. The top ten clones comprise around 45% of the sample. V is clipped by 4 bases and J by 4 bases, and the sequence between their germline boundaries is 16 bases long. The germline V gene supplies CDR1 SGHTA and CDR2 FQGNSA. The cysteine opens and the phenylalanine closes a CDR3 of 15 amino acids. The kept DNA is CDR3 alone, 45 bases in frame from the first base. This clonotype was observed a few times. It has no known antigen specificity. Per-nucleotide qualities are absent, and no much larger clonotype sits a single base away.

The sample's treatment or condition, from its label and the paper: allogeneic hematopoietic cell transplantation with graft depleted of TCRalphabeta T cells and CD19 B cells. The children who served as transplant recipients had been given grafts of TCRalphabeta/CD19-depleted allogeneic hematopoietic cells. The source of this sequence is a male patient aged 2 to 9 who had a stem cell transplant for acute lymphoblastic leukemia, so the T cells may come from the graft donor. This material consisted of PBMCs, mostly from graft donor cells, taken 360 days after TCRalphabeta/CD19-depleted stem cell transplant. The sequence joins TRBV7-2 to TRBJ2-5; the D gene is perhaps TRBD1, from 7 matching bases. The CDR3 reads as follows: CASSSWGQGGETQYF. The nucleotides are TGTGCCAGCAGCTCATGGGGTCAGGGGGGAGAGACCCAGTACTTC.